These 7 T cell receptor beta chains were all obtained from the same sample, sequenced in a study of blood T cell repertoires in COVID-19. The repertoire was sequenced with immunoSEQ multiplex PCR; TCRdb's copy has only in-frame clones and lacks some. This sample carries 120,000 or so clones, around 90% of them seen once, and the ten largest clones take under 4.5%. Input material: peripheral blood. The receptors shown here come from an older woman with COVID-19, enrolled during active disease.

The chain is built from TRBV27 and TRBJ1-4; tentative D call: TRBD1 (6 bases). V dropped 6 bases and J dropped 8 bases, with 16 bases sitting between them. The CDR3 is 14 residues long. Germline CDR1 MNHEY, CDR2 SMNVEV (reference sequence). CDR3 bases: TGTGCCAGCAGCCTGGGACAAAGGGGAGAAAAACTGTTTTTT. Its protein is CASSLGQRGEKLFF.

This clone occurred once. The chain combines TRBV27 with TRBJ2-7; tentative D call: TRBD2 (5 bases). Germline lookup yields CDR1 MNHEY and CDR2 SMNVEV (reference sequence). The germline V and J ends were trimmed by 5 bases and 2 bases, with 16 bases remaining between them. This CDR3 is 15 amino acids long. CDR3 region: CASSGLGSQAYEQYF. For the CDR3, the DNA is TGTGCCAGCAGTGGGCTAGGGAGTCAGGCCTACGAGCAGTACTTC.

V is TRBV19 and J is TRBJ1-1, with 7 bases aligning to TRBD1. Per the germline V gene, CDR1 is LNHDA and CDR2 is SQIVND (reference sequence). V shed 7 bases, J shed 4 bases, and the junction held 9 bases outside the gene matches. The CDR3 length is 14 residues. The CDR3 sequence is CASTRQGAGTEAFF. CDR3 bases: TGTGCCAGTACGCGACAGGGCGCTGGCACTGAAGCTTTCTTT.

The rearrangement joins TRBV6-4 to TRBJ2-1; 14 nucleotides match TRBD2. This CDR3 is built from 21 residues. Germline V gene lookup returns CDR1 MRHNA and CDR2 SNTAGT. With 0 bases clipped from V and 9 bases from J, the junction kept 19 bases outside the gene matches. The DNA for the CDR3 is TGTGCCAGCAGTGACTCCCCTATCGGACTAGCGGGGGGTTACAGCGCTCCTGAGCAGTTCTTC. It codes for CASSDSPIGLAGGYSAPEQFF.

V usage is TRBV7-2 and J usage is TRBJ1-6; 8 bases are a match to TRBD1. The ends lost 0 bases at V and 9 bases at J; junction bases unmatched: 7. The germline CDR1 and CDR2 sequences are SGHTA and FQGNSA. CDR3 length: 16 amino acids. CDR3 residues: CASSLAATGVGSPLHF. CDR3 coding DNA: TGTGCCAGCAGCTTAGCGGCGACAGGGGTTGGTTCACCCCTCCACTTT.

This chain connects TRBV19 to TRBJ1-6, with 10 positions matching TRBD1. The CDR3 is 14 residues long. Unmatched junction bases numbered 5, after V lost 6 bases and J lost 9 bases. Per germline, CDR1 LNHDA and CDR2 SQIVND (reference sequence). The CDR3 bases are TGTGCCAGTAGAGGGACAGGGGAGGGTTCACCCCTCCACTTT. Translation: CASRGTGEGSPLHF.

The chain carries TRBV7-9 and TRBJ2-7; D remains ambiguous. Trimming cost V 2 bases and J 4 bases, with 18 bases left between them. Per the germline V gene, CDR1 is SEHNR and CDR2 is FQNEAQ (reference sequence). The CDR3 length is 16 residues. The CDR3 here is CASSLMPTAKAYEQYF. In DNA form, the CDR3 reads TGTGCCAGCAGCTTAATGCCCACCGCCAAAGCATACGAGCAGTACTTC.